The 19 T cell receptor beta chains reported below all come from one sample, sequenced in a study of blood T cell repertoires in COVID-19. TCRdb's table, derived via immunoSEQ multiplex PCR, lists solely in-frame clones and lacks some. This sample has about 430,000 clones, with around 89% found just once. The sequenced sample was PBMCs or T cells enriched from blood (not recorded which). These receptors were collected from a man aged 25 to 40 who had recovered from COVID-19.

This clone is a singleton in its sample. The chain carries TRBV6-5 and TRBJ2-2, with 8 positions matching TRBD2. The ends lost 6 bases at V and 5 bases at J; junction bases unmatched: 2. The CDR3 runs 13 residues. Germline V lookup: CDR1 MNHEY, CDR2 SVGAGI. The chain's CDR3 is CASSRGGTGELFF. Written as DNA, the CDR3 is TGTGCCAGCAGCCGGGGGGGAACCGGGGAGCTGTTTTTT.

The chain links TRBV2 to TRBJ2-7; 12 bases map to TRBD2. With V trimmed by 3 bases and J by 2 bases, 5 bases remained unmatched. Germline lookup yields CDR1 SNHLY and CDR2 FYNNEI. This CDR3 comprises 16 residues. The CDR3 DNA reads as TGTGCCAGCAGTGAGACTAGCGGGAGTCTGGCCTACGAGCAGTACTTC. Translating it yields CASSETSGSLAYEQYF.

The gene calls are TRBV18 and TRBJ1-2, with D maybe TRBD1 (6 bases). CDR1 KGHSH and CDR2 LQKENI come from the germline V gene. The CDR3 is 16 amino acids. Trimming removed 2 bases at V and 4 bases at J, with 17 bases between. CDR3 loop: CASSPEAQGYGYGYTF. The CDR3 DNA is TGTGCCAGCTCACCAGAGGCACAGGGTTATGGCTATGGCTACACCTTC.

This sequence joins TRBV4-2 and TRBJ2-1; 9 nucleotides align to TRBD2. Looked up from germline, CDR1 is LGHNA and CDR2 is YNFKEQ. The junction had 11 bases not matched to a gene; V was cut back by 5 bases and J by 9 bases. The CDR3 contains 15 residues. CDR3 loop: CASSYGGGRDGEQFF. The CDR3 bases are TGTGCCAGCAGCTATGGGGGCGGGAGGGATGGTGAGCAGTTCTTC.

This chain uses TRBV4-2 with TRBJ2-7; TRBD1 matches 7 bases. The length of the CDR3 is 17 residues. Germline V gene sequence: CDR1 LGHNA, CDR2 YNFKEQ. With V trimmed by 0 bases and J by 4 bases, 12 bases remained unmatched. The CDR3 nucleotides read TGTGCCAGCAGCCAAGAAATTACCGGGACAGCCCCATACGAGCAGTACTTC. Protein sequence: CASSQEITGTAPYEQYF.

The chain joins TRBV27 to TRBJ2-7, with D possibly matching TRBD1 (6 bases). The germline CDR1 and CDR2 sequences are MNHEY and SMNVEV (reference sequence). CDR3 length: 14 residues. Between the trimmed V and J ends, which lost 5 bases and 1 base, there was a span of 12 bases. The DNA of the CDR3 is TGTGCCAGCAGTCTCCAGGGACAATCCTACGAGCAGTACTTC. It is translated as CASSLQGQSYEQYF.

The V gene is TRBV4-1, the J gene TRBJ2-2; 8 bases match TRBD2. Trimming took 5 bases from V and 6 from J; bases not matched to a gene: 14. The CDR3 spans 17 residues. Germline CDR1 and CDR2: MGHRA and YSYEKL. DNA for the CDR3: TGCGCCAGCAGCTTCGCGGGAGGCAGGGTCTCGTCCGGGGAGCTGTTTTTT. This encodes CASSFAGGRVSSGELFF.

This rearrangement joins TRBV9 to TRBJ2-7; no firm D call. The V end lost 3 bases, the J end lost 0 bases, and 7 bases lay between the germline ends. The CDR3 runs 13 residues. Germline V lookup: CDR1 SGDLS, CDR2 YYNGEE. CDR3 amino acids: CASSGGASYEQYF. CDR3 in DNA: TGTGCCAGCAGCGGCGGCGCCTCCTACGAGCAGTACTTC. Combining the CDR3 with reference TRBV9 and TRBJ2-7 gives the whole variable domain DSGVTQTPKHLITATGQRVTLRCSPRSGDLSVYWYQQSLDQGLQFLIQYYNGEERAKGNILERFSAQQFPDLHSELNLSSLELGDSALYFCASSGGASYEQYFGPGTRLTVT.

The V call is TRBV6-1, the J call TRBJ2-1; 11 bases are shared with TRBD2. The CDR3 has 17 amino acids. CDR1 and CDR2 (germline): MNHNS, SASEGT. J was trimmed by 3 bases and V by 3 bases; bases with no gene match: 7. This chain's CDR3 is CASSDPTSGTLYNEQFF. The DNA of the CDR3 is TGTGCCAGCAGTGACCCGACTAGCGGGACCCTCTACAATGAGCAGTTCTTC.

The chain has TRBV5-4 and TRBJ2-1; TRBD2 matches 14 bases. This CDR3 is built from 18 residues. Losses at the gene ends were 5 bases for V and 0 bases for J; bases not matched to a gene: 7. Per germline, CDR1 SGHNT and CDR2 YYREEE (reference sequence). The CDR3 is CASRDGLAGGNSYNEQFF. The CDR3 bases are TGTGCCAGCAGGGACGGACTAGCGGGAGGAAACTCCTACAATGAGCAGTTCTTC.

The V gene is TRBV18, the J gene TRBJ2-2; TRBD2 matches at 8 bases. This CDR3 comprises 16 residues. Looked up from germline, CDR1 is KGHSH and CDR2 is LQKENI. V shed 2 bases, J shed 4 bases, and the junction held 6 bases outside the gene matches. Here the CDR3 reads CASSPTGTRLTGELFF. CDR3 sequence (DNA): TGTGCCAGCTCACCAACCGGGACTAGGCTCACCGGGGAGCTGTTTTTT.

This clone was seen only a few times. The CDR3 spells CSVRTFEGPQHF. The CDR3 DNA reads as TGCAGCGTTAGGACCTTTGAGGGGCCCCAGCATTTT. This chain links TRBV29-1 with TRBJ1-5; D not certain. Germline-derived CDR1 and CDR2 are SQVTM and ANQGSEA. The CDR3 runs to 12 residues. Trimming took off 5 bases at V and 9 bases at J, with 14 bases between the two ends.

The chain uses TRBV19 and TRBJ2-1, with D possibly being TRBD1 (6 bases). Trimming removed 10 bases at V and 4 bases at J, with 17 bases between. Germline CDR1 is LNHDA and CDR2 is SQIVND (reference sequence). This CDR3 contains 14 residues. For the CDR3, the DNA is TGTGCCACCTCGCGAGGGGGACCATACAATGAGCAGTTCTTC. Its protein product is CATSRGGPYNEQFF.

In its sample, this clone was seen once. This chain links TRBV5-1 with TRBJ2-2, with no clear D. The V gene's germline CDR1 is SGHRS and CDR2 YFSETQ. CDR3 length equals 15 residues. V lost 4 bases, J lost 0 bases, and 10 bases lay in between. The CDR3 sequence is CASSPTPANTGELFF. In nucleotides, the CDR3 is TGCGCCAGCAGCCCCACACCCGCGAACACCGGGGAGCTGTTTTTT.

The J gene is TRBJ2-7, the V gene TRBV5-1, with D maybe TRBD1 (6 bases). There are 14 residues in the CDR3. V lost 2 bases and J 0 bases, leaving 9 bases between the germline ends. In germline, CDR1 is SGHRS, CDR2 YFSETQ. CDR3 region: CASSFGQRSYEQYF. Written as DNA, the CDR3 is TGCGCCAGCAGCTTTGGACAGCGCTCCTACGAGCAGTACTTC.

The genes are TRBV5-1 and TRBJ2-3, with 10 bases lining up with TRBD1. The germline V gene has CDR1 SGHRS and CDR2 YFSETQ. V lost 0 bases and J lost 1; bases outside the gene matches: 5. The length of the CDR3 is 17 residues. The CDR3 here is CASSLGQGAWGTDTQYF. CDR3 in DNA: TGCGCCAGCAGCTTGGGACAGGGGGCGTGGGGCACAGATACGCAGTATTTT.

The genes are TRBV12-3 or TRBV12-4 and TRBJ1-5; perhaps TRBD1 as D (5 bases). Trimming pared 7 bases from V and 0 bases from J, leaving 7 bases between. There are 13 residues in the CDR3. CDR3 in amino acids: CASTDSSNQPQHF. In DNA, the CDR3 is TGTGCCAGCACCGACAGTAGCAATCAGCCCCAGCATTTT.

The V and J genes are TRBV2 and TRBJ2-7, with 9 nucleotides matching TRBD2. Germline V lookup: CDR1 SNHLY, CDR2 FYNNEI. Trimming took 3 bases from V and 4 from J; bases not matched to a gene: 7. The CDR3 totals 15 residues. This chain's CDR3 is CASSDLASGIYEQYF. The CDR3 DNA reads as TGTGCCAGCAGTGATTTAGCTAGCGGGATTTACGAGCAGTACTTC.

The genes are TRBV6-5 and TRBJ2-7; 8 bases fit TRBD2. The trim removed 6 bases at V and 6 bases at J, leaving 4 bases unmatched. The CDR3 is 12 amino acids. CDR1 is MNHEY and CDR2 is SVGAGI in the germline V gene. The CDR3 sequence is CASSNAGGEQYF. The CDR3 region has the DNA TGTGCCAGCAGCAACGCGGGGGGCGAGCAGTACTTC.